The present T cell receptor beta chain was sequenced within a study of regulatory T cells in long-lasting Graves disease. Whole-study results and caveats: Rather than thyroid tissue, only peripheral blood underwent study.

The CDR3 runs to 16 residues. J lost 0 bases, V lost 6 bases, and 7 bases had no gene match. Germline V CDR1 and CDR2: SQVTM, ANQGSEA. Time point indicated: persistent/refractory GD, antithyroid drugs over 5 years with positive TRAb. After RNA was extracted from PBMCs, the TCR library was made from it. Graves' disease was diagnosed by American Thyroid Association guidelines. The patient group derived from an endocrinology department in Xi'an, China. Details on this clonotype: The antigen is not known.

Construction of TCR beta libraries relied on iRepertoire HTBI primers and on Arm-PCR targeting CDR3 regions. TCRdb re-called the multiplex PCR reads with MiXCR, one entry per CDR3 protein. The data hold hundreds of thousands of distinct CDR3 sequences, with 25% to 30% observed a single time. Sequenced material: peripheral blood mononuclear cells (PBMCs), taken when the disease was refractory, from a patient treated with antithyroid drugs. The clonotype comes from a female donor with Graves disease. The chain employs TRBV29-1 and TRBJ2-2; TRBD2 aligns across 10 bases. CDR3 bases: TGCAGCGTCCTATCGAGCGGGAGGGCGAACACCGGGGAGCTGTTTTTT. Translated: CSVLSSGRANTGELFF.